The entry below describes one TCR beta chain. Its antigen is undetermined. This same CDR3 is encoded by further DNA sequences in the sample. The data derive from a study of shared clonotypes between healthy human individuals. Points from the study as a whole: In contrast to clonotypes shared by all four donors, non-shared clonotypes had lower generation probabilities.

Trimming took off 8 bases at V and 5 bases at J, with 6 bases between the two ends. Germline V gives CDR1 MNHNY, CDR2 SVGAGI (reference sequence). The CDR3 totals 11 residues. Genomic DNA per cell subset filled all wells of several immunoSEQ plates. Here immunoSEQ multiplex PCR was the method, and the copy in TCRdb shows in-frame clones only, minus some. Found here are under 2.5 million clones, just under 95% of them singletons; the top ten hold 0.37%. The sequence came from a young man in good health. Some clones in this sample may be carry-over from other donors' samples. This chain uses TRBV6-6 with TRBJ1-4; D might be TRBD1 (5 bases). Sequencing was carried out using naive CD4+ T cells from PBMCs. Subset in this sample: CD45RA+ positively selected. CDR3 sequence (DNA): TGTGCCAGCGGGGGGAATGAAAAACTGTTTTTT. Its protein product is CASGGNEKLFF.